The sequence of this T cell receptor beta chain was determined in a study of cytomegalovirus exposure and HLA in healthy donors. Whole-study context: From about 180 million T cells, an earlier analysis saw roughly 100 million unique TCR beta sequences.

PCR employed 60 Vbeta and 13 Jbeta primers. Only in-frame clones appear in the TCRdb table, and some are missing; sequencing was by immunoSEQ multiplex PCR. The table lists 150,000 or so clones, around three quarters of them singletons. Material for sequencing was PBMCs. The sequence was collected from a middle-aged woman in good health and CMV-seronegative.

CDR3 sequence reads: CASIHREGSEAFF. Written as DNA, the CDR3 is TGTGCCAGTATCCACAGGGAGGGTTCTGAAGCTTTCTTT. The chain has TRBV19 and TRBJ1-1; tentatively, D is TRBD1 (6 bases). The CDR3 loop spans 13 amino acids. Per the germline V gene, CDR1 is LNHDA and CDR2 is SQIVND (reference sequence). V dropped 7 bases and J dropped 6 bases, with 15 bases sitting between them.